Presented here are 5 T cell receptor beta chains from one specimen sequenced in a study of OX40 agonist ivuxolimab in advanced cancers. The library was built by means of the immunoSEQ multiplex PCR assay. The clones in this table, taken by TCRdb from immuneACCESS, are in-frame only. Not every clone is retained; where verified, under half of the shortfall comes from an unresolved V gene, and the cause of the rest is unknown. The sample table records 98,000 or so clones; 75% to 90% of these occur just once. The top ten clones comprise approximately 0.36% of the sample. The specimen comprised CD4+ or CD8+ T cells sorted from blood, sampled in a trial of the OX40 agonist ivuxolimab. The receptors come from an adult with an advanced solid tumor such as melanoma, head and neck, liver or kidney cancer.

V and J are TRBV15 and TRBJ1-5; D perhaps matches TRBD1 (6 bases). Trimming shortened V by 3 bases and J by 7 bases, and 13 bases separated the two germline ends. Germline V gene sequence: CDR1 LNHNV, CDR2 YYDKDF (reference sequence). CDR3 length: 14 residues. Written as DNA, the CDR3 is TGTGCCACCAGCAGGGACAGTGGGGGACAGCCCCAGCATTTT. Its translation is CATSRDSGGQPQHF.

This chain connects TRBV7-2 to TRBJ2-5, with TRBD1 as a possible D gene (5 bases). In germline, CDR1 is SGHTA, CDR2 FQGNSA. The CDR3 consists of 13 residues. V lost 1 base to trimming and J lost 5 bases, with 8 bases between them. The CDR3 protein is CASSLDRFETQYF. In DNA, the CDR3 is TGTGCCAGCAGCTTAGACAGGTTCGAGACCCAGTACTTC.

This rearrangement joins TRBV2 to TRBJ2-5, with 7 nucleotides matching TRBD2. V shed 4 bases, J shed 5 bases, and the junction held 13 bases outside the gene matches. The CDR3 runs 16 residues. Germline V gene sequence: CDR1 SNHLY, CDR2 FYNNEI. CDR3 sequence reads: CASSVDPPTGGETQYF. In nucleotides, the CDR3 is TGTGCCAGCAGTGTAGACCCACCGACCGGGGGGGAGACCCAGTACTTC.

This chain joins TRBV10-3 and TRBJ1-1; D ambiguous. The ends were cut back, 0 bases at V and 4 bases at J, with 12 bases in the middle. The CDR3 is 15 residues long. The germline CDR1 and CDR2 sequences are ENHRY and SYGVKD. CDR3 bases: TGTGCCATCAGTGAGTCGACCGTGCGAGGCACTGAAGCTTTCTTT. The encoded protein is CAISESTVRGTEAFF.

Concerning this clone itself: At the DNA level, this CDR3 is encoded by other sequences in the same sample as well. The V and J genes are TRBV28 and TRBJ2-7, with 10 bases lining up with TRBD1. CDR3 length: 14 amino acids. J lost 2 bases, V lost 5 bases, and 3 bases had no gene match. The germline gives CDR1 MDHEN, CDR2 SYDVKM. This chain's CDR3 is CASSLTGGTYEQYF. The CDR3, as DNA: TGTGCCAGCAGTCTGACAGGGGGCACCTACGAGCAGTACTTC.